Following are 16 T cell receptor beta chains from one sample sequenced in a study of T cells after posttransplantation cyclophosphamide. Generated by immunoSEQ multiplex PCR, the TCRdb table keeps only in-frame clones and is missing some. The profile shows approximately 45,000 clones, approximately 90% of them singletons. The sequencing sample was made of PBMCs. The source of these receptors is a woman aged 45-65 years in good health and a related stem cell transplant donor.

The chain joins TRBV10-1 to TRBJ1-1; 10 nucleotides match TRBD1. CDR3 length: 17 amino acids. Germline values: CDR1 WNHNN, CDR2 SYGVQD (reference sequence). V dropped 3 bases and J dropped 5; count of bases not matched to a gene: 12. The CDR3 here is CASSELLLGQGRTEAFF. CDR3 in DNA: TGCGCCAGCAGTGAACTGCTTCTGGGACAGGGGAGGACTGAAGCTTTCTTT.

CDR3 coding DNA: TGTGCCAGCAGAGCCTACGACGGACTAGCGGGAAGCGAGCAGTACTTC. Protein product: CASRAYDGLAGSEQYF. V usage is TRBV28 and J usage is TRBJ2-7; 12 nucleotides agree with TRBD2. The ends lost 6 bases at V and 6 bases at J; junction bases unmatched: 12. The CDR3 covers 16 residues. Germline values: CDR1 MDHEN, CDR2 SYDVKM.

The CDR3 DNA reads as TGTGCCAGCAGCAACGTACAGGGAGAAAAACTGTTTTTT. This codes for CASSNVQGEKLFF. This sequence joins TRBV7-6 and TRBJ1-4, with D possibly being TRBD1 (6 bases). This CDR3 spans 13 amino acids. The V end lost 5 bases, the J end lost 8 bases, and 12 bases lay between the germline ends. Germline-derived CDR1 and CDR2 are SGHVS and FNYEAQ.

The rearrangement joins TRBV6-1 to TRBJ2-3, with a possible D match to TRBD1 (6 bases). The germline V gene has CDR1 MNHNS and CDR2 SASEGT. The CDR3 spans 17 residues. V lost 2 bases and J 5 bases, leaving 20 bases between the germline ends. Here the CDR3 reads CASSESYRQVVIDTQYF. In DNA form, the CDR3 reads TGTGCCAGCAGTGAATCCTATCGACAGGTAGTTATAGATACGCAGTATTTT.

The V and J genes are TRBV7-9 and TRBJ1-1; 7 bases match TRBD1. Germline V gives CDR1 SEHNR, CDR2 FQNEAQ (reference sequence). Losses at the gene ends were 0 bases for V and 11 bases for J; bases not matched to a gene: 6. This CDR3 contains 13 residues. The CDR3 spells CASSLAVNRGAFF. The CDR3 DNA sequence: TGTGCCAGCAGCTTAGCGGTGAACAGGGGCGCTTTCTTT.

This chain uses TRBV5-1 with TRBJ2-3; TRBD1 agrees at 12 bases. Germline V gene data show CDR1 as SGHRS and CDR2 as YFSETQ. The CDR3 runs to 16 residues. The V gene end was trimmed by 6 bases and the J gene end by 2 bases; junction bases not matched to a gene: 7. This CDR3 reads CASTLGTGGFTDTQYF. DNA for the CDR3: TGCGCCAGCACCTTAGGGACAGGGGGCTTCACAGATACGCAGTATTTT.

V gene TRBV28 combines with J gene TRBJ1-3; a possible D gene is TRBD1 (6 bases). Deletions cut 3 bases from V and 4 bases from J, with 13 bases between. Germline V gene sequence: CDR1 MDHEN, CDR2 SYDVKM. This CDR3 contains 15 residues. CDR3 sequence (DNA): TGTGCCAGCAGTTTCCCCACAGGGTCGGGAAACACCATATATTTT. This sequence encodes CASSFPTGSGNTIYF.

This chain's CDR3 is CASSESTGYWREPKDTQYF. In DNA, the CDR3 is TGCGCCAGCAGTGAGTCGACAGGCTATTGGCGGGAGCCTAAAGATACGCAGTATTTT. The rearrangement links TRBV10-2 to TRBJ2-3; the D gene is possibly TRBD2 (7 bases). From germline, CDR1 is WSHSY and CDR2 SAAADI. The length of the CDR3 is 19 residues. V lost 0 bases and J lost 5, with 24 bases in between.

This sequence joins TRBV18 and TRBJ1-2; D is possibly TRBD1 (5 bases). Per the germline V gene, CDR1 is KGHSH and CDR2 is LQKENI. The CDR3 is 15 residues long. Trimming removed 0 bases at V and 3 bases at J, with 11 bases between. The CDR3 DNA sequence: TGTGCCAGCTCACCACCCAACTGGGGCGACTATGGCTACACCTTC. Its protein is CASSPPNWGDYGYTF.

J is TRBJ2-1 and V is TRBV5-4; TRBD1 is a possible D gene (6 bases). Between the trimmed V and J ends, which lost 5 bases and 4 bases, there was a span of 10 bases. The V gene's germline CDR1 is SGHNT and CDR2 YYREEE (reference sequence). The CDR3 has 13 residues. CDR3 loop: CASSDGTYNEQFF. Written as DNA, the CDR3 is TGTGCCAGCAGTGATGGGACATACAATGAGCAGTTCTTC.

This sequence joins TRBV28 and TRBJ1-2; 10 bases map to TRBD1. Per the germline V gene, CDR1 is MDHEN and CDR2 is SYDVKM. This CDR3 has 14 amino acids. J gave up 7 bases and V 5 bases, and 7 bases lay outside the gene matches. The CDR3, as DNA: TGTGCCAGCAGTCAGGGGGGGGACAGGGGTGGCTACACCTTC. Translated: CASSQGGDRGGYTF.

V and J are TRBV7-9 and TRBJ2-7; 8 positions match TRBD1. Germline V gene sequence: CDR1 SEHNR, CDR2 FQNEAQ (reference sequence). The CDR3 runs 14 residues. After removal of 3 bases from V and 6 bases from J, the junction contained 7 bases not matched to a gene. In nucleotides, the CDR3 is TGTGCCAGCAGCTTGACGACAGGGGACGGCGAGCAGTACTTC. This gives the protein CASSLTTGDGEQYF.

The V and J genes are TRBV15 and TRBJ2-7, with 7 nucleotides matching TRBD1. J lost 0 bases, V lost 0 bases, and 5 bases had no gene match. Germline V CDR1 and CDR2: LNHNV, YYDKDF (reference sequence). The CDR3 covers 16 residues. The CDR3 coding sequence is TGTGCCACCAGCAGAGATCGGGACAGCCGCTCCTACGAGCAGTACTTC. It is translated as CATSRDRDSRSYEQYF. Drawing the rest from reference TRBV15 and TRBJ2-7, the complete variable domain is DAMVIQNPRYQVTQFGKPVTLSCSQTLNHNVMYWYQQKSSQAPKLLFHYYDKDFNNEADTPDNFQSRRPNTSFCFLDIRSPGLGDTAMYLCATSRDRDSRSYEQYFGPGTRLTVT.

The chain is built from TRBV6-6 and TRBJ1-1, with D perhaps TRBD1 (6 bases). The germline V and J ends were trimmed by 8 bases and 1 base, with 14 bases remaining between them. The CDR3 length is 14 residues. Germline V gene lookup returns CDR1 MNHNY and CDR2 SVGAGI (reference sequence). CDR3 sequence (DNA): TGTGCCAGCCGAAATCAGGGGAAGAACACTGAAGCTTTCTTT. It is translated as CASRNQGKNTEAFF.

This chain joins TRBV6-1 and TRBJ1-3, with 7 bases lining up with TRBD1. V dropped 2 bases and J dropped 0; count of bases not matched to a gene: 4. The CDR3 contains 16 residues. Germline V lookup: CDR1 MNHNS, CDR2 SASEGT. CDR3 nucleotides: TGTGCCAGCAGTGAATGGGACAGCGTCTCTGGAAACACCATATATTTT. Its protein product is CASSEWDSVSGNTIYF.

The rearrangement joins TRBV6-1 to TRBJ2-7, with TRBD1 matching 10 bases. Trimming at V came to 5 bases and at J to 5 bases, leaving 3 bases not matched to a gene. The length of the CDR3 is 13 residues. The germline V gene has CDR1 MNHNS and CDR2 SASEGT. The CDR3 DNA reads as TGTGCCAGCAGTCGACAGGGGGCGCACGAGCAGTACTTC. Protein product: CASSRQGAHEQYF.